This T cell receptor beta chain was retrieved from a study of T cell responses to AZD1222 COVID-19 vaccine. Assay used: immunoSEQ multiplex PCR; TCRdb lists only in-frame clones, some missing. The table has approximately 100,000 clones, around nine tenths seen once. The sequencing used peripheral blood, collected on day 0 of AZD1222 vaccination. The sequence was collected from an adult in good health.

In DNA form, the CDR3 reads TGTGCCAGCAGTTATAGGTCCGGGACAGCAGGAAACACCATATATTTT. As protein: CASSYRSGTAGNTIYF. The chain couples TRBV6-5 to TRBJ1-3; 7 bases align to TRBD1. Germline V gene data show CDR1 as MNHEY and CDR2 as SVGAGI. After removal of 3 bases from V and 4 bases from J, the junction contained 9 bases not matched to a gene. CDR3 length equals 16 residues.